This T cell receptor beta chain appears in the sequencing data of a study of metastatic and nonmetastatic thyroid tumors. Looking at the study overall: Repertoire comparison spanned blood and tumor or nodule tissue of malignant and benign thyroid patients.

Through MiXCR, TCRdb re-clonotyped the PCR reads. The profile covers around 29,000 clones, with under 25% appearing a single time and approximately 15% taken by the ten largest. No treatment of any kind had been given to any patient before thyroid surgery. CDR1 and CDR2 from the germline V gene are SGHRS and YFSETQ. This CDR3 region has 14 residues. Germline trimming cut 3 bases from V and 3 bases from J; bases unmatched to any gene: 2. This clone was seen ten or more times. The chain has TRBV5-1 and TRBJ1-4, with 7 bases that match TRBD1. Sequencing input: blood. The clonotype originates from a female donor with papillary thyroid cancer or a benign thyroid nodule (not recorded which). Some clones in this sample may be carry-over from other donors' samples. CDR3 amino acids: CASSSGQPNEKLFF. Written as DNA, the CDR3 is TGCGCCAGCAGCTCGGGACAGCCTAATGAAAAACTGTTTTTT. Based on the CDR3 plus reference TRBV5-1 and TRBJ1-4, the full variable domain is KAGVTQTPRYLIKTRGQQVTLSCSPISGHRSVSWYQQTPGQGLQFLFEYFSETQRNKGNFPGRFSGRQFSNSRSEMNVSTLELGDSALYLCASSSGQPNEKLFFGSGTQLSVL.